This TCR beta chain emerged from a study of blood T cell repertoires in COVID-19. The wider study: Sample material is recorded as cDNA or gDNA derived from T cells, B-cell-depleted T cells, or PBMCs.

The CDR3 sequence is 14 residues long. The germline V gene has CDR1 SEHNR and CDR2 FQNEAQ (reference sequence). With 2 bases removed from V and 7 bases from J, the gap between germline ends came to 13 bases. Authors' analysis steps: Using reference gene primer amplification, nucleated cell counts were estimated. TCRdb keeps only in-frame clones here, not all; method: immunoSEQ multiplex PCR. V, J and clone size reflect that table, while D and trimming were determined from the DNA. The sample records about 90,000 clones, around four fifths being singletons. The J gene is TRBJ2-3, the V gene TRBV7-9, with D possibly matching TRBD1 (6 bases). This receptor was obtained from a woman between 70 and 85 years old with active or convalescent COVID-19. The sample was peripheral blood. The CDR3 loop reads CASSLSGAENTQYF. CDR3 sequence (DNA): TGTGCCAGCAGCTTATCAGGGGCCGAAAATACGCAGTATTTT.